This T cell receptor (beta chain) emerged from a study of cytomegalovirus exposure and HLA in healthy donors. Study-wide points: Cytomegalovirus association was assigned to approximately 180 TCR beta chains.

The assay was immunoSEQ multiplex PCR, and TCRdb's table has in-frame clones only and misses some. Of some 120,000 clones listed, around nine tenths are singletons. This clone was observed a few times. Antigen specificity is unknown. Germline V gives CDR1 SGHTA, CDR2 FQGNSA. The V end lost 1 base, the J end lost 6 bases, and 13 bases lay between the germline ends. This CDR3 has 14 residues. The gene calls are TRBV7-2 and TRBJ2-7, with D possibly TRBD1 on 5 matching bases. This receptor was identified in a young man in good health and CMV-seronegative. Source material: PBMCs. CDR3 DNA sequence: TGTGCCAGCAGCTTAGGCTACCAAGGGGCCGAGCAGTACTTC. Its protein is CASSLGYQGAEQYF.